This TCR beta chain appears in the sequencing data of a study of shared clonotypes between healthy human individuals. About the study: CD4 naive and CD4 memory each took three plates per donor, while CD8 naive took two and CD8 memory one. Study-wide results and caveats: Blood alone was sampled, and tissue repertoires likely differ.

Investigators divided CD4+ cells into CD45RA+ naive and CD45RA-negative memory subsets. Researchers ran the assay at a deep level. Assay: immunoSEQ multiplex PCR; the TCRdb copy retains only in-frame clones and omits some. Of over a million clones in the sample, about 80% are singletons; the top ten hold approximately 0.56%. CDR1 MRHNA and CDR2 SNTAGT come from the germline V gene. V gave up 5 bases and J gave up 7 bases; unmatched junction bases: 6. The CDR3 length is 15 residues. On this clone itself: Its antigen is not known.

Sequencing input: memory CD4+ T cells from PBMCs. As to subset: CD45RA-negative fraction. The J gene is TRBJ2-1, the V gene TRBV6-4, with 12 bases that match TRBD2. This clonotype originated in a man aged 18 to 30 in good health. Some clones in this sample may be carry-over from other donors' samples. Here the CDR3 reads CASSWTSGTPNEQFF. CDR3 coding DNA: TGTGCCAGCAGTTGGACTAGCGGGACCCCGAATGAGCAGTTCTTC.